This T cell receptor (beta chain) was recorded in a study of shared clonotypes between healthy human individuals. Study observations and caveats: The rarefaction results pointed to incomplete sorted-subset sequencing despite large depth.

Per germline, CDR1 MGHDK and CDR2 SYGVNS. Trimming removed 5 bases from V and 4 bases from J, with 5 bases in between. The length of the CDR3 is 11 residues. Terminally differentiated effector memory CD45RA+ cells were excluded from the naive CD8 cells, which were CD45RO-negative and positively selected for CCR7. With respect to this clone: As yet, its antigen is unknown.

Data came from immunoSEQ multiplex PCR; TCRdb stores just in-frame clones and leaves some out. Of about 2,200,000 clones in the sample, under 95% were seen once. The origin of this receptor is a man aged 18-30 years in good health. Some clones in this sample may be carry-over from other donors' samples. The sequenced material came from naive CD8+ T cells from PBMCs. J is TRBJ1-2 and V is TRBV25-1; no firm D call. The CDR3 bases are TGTGCCAGCAGTTCGTCCTATGGCTACACCTTC. This codes for CASSSSYGYTF.